The T cell receptor (beta chain) described here comes from a study of OX40 agonist ivuxolimab in advanced cancers. Background on the study: Ivuxolimab, an agonist antibody against OX40 (CD134), was given to patients. All patients had ivuxolimab intravenously every 2 weeks at 0.01 to 10 mg/kg. Averaging 60 years in age, with a range of roughly 20 to 90, the cohort was approximately 87% male.

Study results and caveats: CD4+ and CD8+ blood T cells expanded clonally by week 6 at 0.1 to 3.0 mg/kg.

Sequencing used immunoSEQ multiplex PCR; TCRdb keeps in-frame clones, though not all of them. Among 100,000 to 150,000 clones listed, roughly 91% were seen once. Notes on this clone: Its antigen remains unidentified.

CDR1 and CDR2 (germline): MNHNS, SASEGT. With 7 bases removed from V and 2 bases from J, the gap between germline ends came to 6 bases. The CDR3 spans 13 residues. The J gene is TRBJ2-6, the V gene TRBV6-1; D uncertain. Sequenced material: CD4+ or CD8+ T cells sorted from blood, taken in a trial of the OX40 agonist ivuxolimab. The source of this sequence is an adult with an advanced solid tumor such as melanoma, head and neck, liver or kidney cancer. The DNA for the CDR3 is TGTGCCAGCATGGAAGCTGGGGCCAACGTCCTGACTTTC. It translates to CASMEAGANVLTF.